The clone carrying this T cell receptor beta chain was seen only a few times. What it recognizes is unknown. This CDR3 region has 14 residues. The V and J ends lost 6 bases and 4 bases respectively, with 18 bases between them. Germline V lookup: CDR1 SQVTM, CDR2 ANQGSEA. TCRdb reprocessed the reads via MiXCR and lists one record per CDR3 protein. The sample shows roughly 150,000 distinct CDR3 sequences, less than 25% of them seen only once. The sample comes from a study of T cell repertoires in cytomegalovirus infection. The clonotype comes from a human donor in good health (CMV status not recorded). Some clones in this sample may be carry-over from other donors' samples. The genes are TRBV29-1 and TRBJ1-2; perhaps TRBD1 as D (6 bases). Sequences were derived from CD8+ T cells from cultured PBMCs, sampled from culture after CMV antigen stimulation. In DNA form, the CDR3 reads TGCAGCGTGACAACTTCGACAGGCCTCTATGGCTACACCTTC. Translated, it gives CSVTTSTGLYGYTF.